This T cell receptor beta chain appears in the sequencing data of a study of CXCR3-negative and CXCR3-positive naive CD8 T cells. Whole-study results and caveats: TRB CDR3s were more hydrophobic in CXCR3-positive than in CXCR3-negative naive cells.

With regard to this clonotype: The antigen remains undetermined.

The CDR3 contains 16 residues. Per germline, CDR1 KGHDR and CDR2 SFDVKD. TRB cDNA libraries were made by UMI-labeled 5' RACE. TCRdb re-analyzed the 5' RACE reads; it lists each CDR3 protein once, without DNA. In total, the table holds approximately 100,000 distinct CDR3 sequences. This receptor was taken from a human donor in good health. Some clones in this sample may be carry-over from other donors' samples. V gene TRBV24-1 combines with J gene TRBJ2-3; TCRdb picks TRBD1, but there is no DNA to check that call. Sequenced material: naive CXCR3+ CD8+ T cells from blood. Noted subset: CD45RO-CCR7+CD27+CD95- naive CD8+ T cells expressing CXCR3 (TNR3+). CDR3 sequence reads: CATSGLGQGWADTQYF.